This T cell receptor (beta chain) was documented in a study of regulatory T cells in long-lasting Graves disease. Findings and limits, study-wide: Persistent disease samples used TRBV28, TRBJ1-2 and TRBJ2-5 preferentially.

CDR3 length equals 14 residues. V was trimmed by 0 bases and J by 6 bases, leaving 7 bases between them. Germline lookup yields CDR1 SGDLS and CDR2 YYNGEE. Time point meaning: newly diagnosed GD, antithyroid drugs for less than 3 months. The TCR library was made from RNA that had been extracted from PBMCs in TRIzol. Libraries of TCR beta came from iRepertoire HTBI primers plus Arm-PCR of CDR3 regions. Under the authors' procedure: Sequenced samples collectively carried 62 TRBV and some 15 TRBJ segments. TCRdb re-derived calls from the multiplex PCR reads in MiXCR, one entry per CDR3 protein. Here the V and J calls rest on TCRdb's processing, not on the authors' analysis. The profile covers about 500,000 distinct CDR3 sequences, with about 12% appearing a single time and around 9.3% taken by the ten largest. This clonotype has ten or more counts. Its antigen is not identified. The sample was also linked to a second study, of T cells in Graves' hyperthyroidism and ophthalmopathy. That source adds: Blood also carried most thyroid clonotypes expanded above 0.001. Median prediction lead before ophthalmopathy onset was 5 to 7.5 months with the model.

This chain connects TRBV9 to TRBJ1-6, with no clear D. The TCR was taken from a woman aged 25 to 45 with Graves disease. This material consisted of peripheral blood mononuclear cells (PBMCs), taken at new diagnosis, from a patient treated with antithyroid drugs. Written as DNA, the CDR3 is TGTGCCAGCAGCGTAGATCCGGGTAATTCACCCCTCCACTTT. This encodes CASSVDPGNSPLHF. Together with reference TRBV9 and TRBJ1-6, the CDR3 gives the full variable domain: DSGVTQTPKHLITATGQRVTLRCSPRSGDLSVYWYQQSLDQGLQFLIQYYNGEERAKGNILERFSAQQFPDLHSELNLSSLELGDSALYFCASSVDPGNSPLHFGNGTRLTVT.